This T cell receptor beta chain appears in the sequencing data of a study of Graves' ophthalmopathy and Graves' hyperthyroidism. Hyperthyroidism was considered stable when no ophthalmopathy appeared within 18 months of follow-up. Other autoimmune disease, uncontrolled infection, pregnancy and lactation led to exclusion. Diagnoses were established from clinical symptoms, serum thyroxine, TRAb, thyroid ultrasound and orbital computed tomography. It was from about 10 ml of fresh peripheral blood that the PBMCs came. This clonotype has a count of ten or more. Amplified TCR beta CDR3 regions were obtained using RNA transcripts as template. HTBI primers were employed in first-round RT-PCR, then a second-round multiplex PCR followed. TCRdb ran MiXCR on the multiplex PCR reads and lists one entry per CDR3 protein. The top ten hold more than 5.5% of the sample, which has hundreds of thousands of distinct CDR3 sequences, approximately 21% seen once.

V lost 5 bases to trimming and J lost 2 bases; unmatched junction nucleotides: 8. CDR1 is MDHEN, CDR2 SYDVKM, per germline. The CDR3 spans 16 residues. This rearrangement joins TRBV28 to TRBJ2-7, with 11 bases identical to TRBD1. The receptor comes from a woman under 30 with stable Graves' hyperthyroidism. Some clones in this sample may be carry-over from other donors' samples. Specimen: peripheral blood. The CDR3, as DNA: TGTGCCAGCAGTGCCCAGGACAGGGGGCATCCCTACGAGCAGTACTTC. Amino acid sequence: CASSAQDRGHPYEQYF.